The source of this T cell receptor beta chain is a study of blood T cell repertoires in COVID-19. Trimming removed 7 bases from V and 1 base from J; junction bases left unmatched: 5. The CDR3 loop spans 15 amino acids. Germline values: CDR1 LNHDA, CDR2 SQIVND (reference sequence). Profiled with immunoSEQ multiplex PCR; TCRdb holds only in-frame clones, not every one. The sample shows under 200,000 clones, 85% to 90% of them seen only once. This clonotype originated in a man younger than 35 with acute or convalescent COVID-19. Sequencing was performed on peripheral blood. The chain employs TRBV19 and TRBJ2-2, with 8 positions matching TRBD1. Here the CDR3 reads CASTRTGQNTGELFF. The CDR3 DNA reads as TGTGCCAGTACCCGGACAGGGCAGAACACCGGGGAGCTGTTTTTT.